This record concerns one T cell receptor (beta chain) sequence. The antigen it recognizes is unknown. No base-level quality is on record; no much larger clone is a single base apart. These data come from a study of memory CD4+ T cells and cytomegalovirus serostatus (dated by TCRdb to about 2019). With regard to the full study: The 33 healthy Belgian adults in the cohort included 9 who were CMV seropositive and 24 who were CMV seronegative. The study sequenced CD4+ memory TCRbeta repertoires of a Belgian cohort with known cytomegalovirus serostatus to replicate a published TCR-based CMV serostatus classifier.

Overall study results and their limits: Only CD4+CD45RO+ memory cells were sequenced, unlike the original study, which covered naive and memory CD4+ and CD8+ populations. On the Belgian cohort, the classifier based on the original framework reached a median bootstrapped AUC of nearly 0.96, with a 95% CI of 0.76-1.00. For CMV serostatus prediction, a median bootstrapped AUC of 0.95 was reached with the original framework, and a median bootstrapped AUC of around 0.9 was reached with a US-trained random forest. Results were interpreted as suggesting that the CMV-associated TCR signature is largely present in the CD4+ memory repertoire. Of over 150 previously reported CMV-associated TCRbeta sequences, around 67 appeared in the CD4+ memory repertoires, each in one to five individuals.

Single viable CD3+CD4+CD8-CD45RO+ cells were sorted as memory CD4+ T cells on a FACSAria II. To determine CMV serostatus, a Roche Elecsys assay was used that detects serum IgG against CMV pp150, pp28, p38 and p52. After thawing, total CD4+ T cells were enriched by positive selection with CD4 magnetic microbeads. The samples came from a different study that was designed specifically to examine the CD4+ T cell memory repertoire. Peripheral blood mononuclear cells were isolated and cryopreserved according to standard operating procedures, and serum was stored at -80 degrees C. CD3-PerCP (BW264/56), CD4-APC (RPA-T4), CD45RO-PE (UCHT1) and CD8-Pacific Orange (3B5) antibodies were used for staining, and non-viable cells were excluded with Sytox blue. The Quick-DNA Microprep Kit was used to extract genomic DNA from the sorted cells. TCRbeta DNA was amplified with the immunoSEQ hsTCRbeta kit following the manufacturer's protocol. TCRbeta libraries were sequenced on an Illumina MiSeq instrument. In the original analysis: Following removal of out-of-frame sequences, about 2,200,000 distinct TCRbeta sequences were retained, with an average of roughly 70,000 per individual. Each individual was scored according to the count of fewer than 200 previously reported CMV-associated TCRbeta sequences and the total productive distinct TCRbeta count. A beta-binomial model was reimplemented in Python, and scikit-learn random forests with default parameters were trained on US cohort data. On the Belgian cohort, classifier performance was reported as the median AUC, along with percentile confidence intervals, across 10,000 bootstrap iterations. TCRdb mirrors the immuneACCESS table, restricted to in-frame sequences. Some clones are absent from its copies; in checked studies, under half trace to an unresolved V gene, and the reason for the others is unknown. For V, J and clone size, that table is used; D and trimming come from the DNA. The sample includes 85,000 to 100,000 clones, with approximately 80% observed a single time. The ten top clones hold around 3.6% of the sample.

The source of this sequence is an adult in good health and CMV-seropositive. Specimen: memory CD4+ T cells from blood.

CDR3 protein: CASSYSRGQPQHF. The DNA is TGTGCCAGCAGTTACTCCCGAGGGCAGCCCCAGCATTTT. The chain couples TRBV6-5 to TRBJ1-5; the D segment cannot be called with confidence. The CDR3, from cysteine to phenylalanine, totals 13 residues. CDR3 DNA is the only sequence kept; it has 39 bases, read in frame from the first base. For CDR1 and CDR2, the germline V gene lists MNHEY and SVGAGI. Relative to germline, V is 0 bases shorter and J is 7 bases shorter, with 7 bases between their ends.